This T cell receptor beta chain was recovered during a study of cytomegalovirus exposure and HLA in healthy donors. Looking at the study overall: Early release data held 85 million to 95 million unique TCRs from HLA-typed donors.

Study-level findings and limits: For TCR beta chains, V- and J-gene trimming was later linked to a missense DCLRE1C variant. Previous analysis showed most TCR beta V segments were productive about 90% or about 30% of the time.

About this clone: Antigen: not known.

The PCR made use of 60 Vbeta and 13 Jbeta primers. Only in-frame clones appear in the TCRdb table, and some are missing; sequencing was by immunoSEQ multiplex PCR. There are 150,000 to 200,000 clones in the sample; 65% to 70% occur only once, and under 11% lies in the top ten. CDR3 length equals 14 residues. The ends lost 5 bases at V and 4 bases at J; junction bases unmatched: 6. In germline, CDR1 is MDHEN, CDR2 SYDVKM. Specimen: PBMCs. The origin of this receptor is a man aged 30 to 39 in good health and CMV-seropositive. The genes are TRBV28 and TRBJ2-5; TRBD1 agrees at 8 bases. The CDR3 loop is CASSITGQAETQYF. In nucleotides, the CDR3 is TGTGCCAGCAGTATAACGGGACAGGCAGAGACCCAGTACTTC. Using reference TRBV28 and TRBJ2-5 for the parts outside the CDR3, the full variable domain is DVKVTQSSRYLVKRTGEKVFLECVQDMDHENMFWYRQDPGLGLRLIYFSYDVKMKEKGDIPEGYSVSREKKERFSLILESASTNQTSMYLCASSITGQAETQYFGPGTRLLVL.